The TCR beta chain under discussion was sequenced for a study of tumor and adjacent non-tumor tissue in lung cancer. Study-level information: The cohort had about a dozen adenocarcinoma, 2 squamous cell and 1 small cell patients. Stage I to III disease affected over nine men and several women aged about 30 to 76. Whole-study findings and limits: Normal lung showed higher cumulative top 100 clone frequency than tumor.

No cell sorting was done before RNA was extracted from the tissue. More than 3 cm separated this lung sample from the edge of the tumor. A modified ARM-PCR protocol with three rounds of nested PCR amplified TCRbeta. TCRdb re-analysed the multiplex PCR reads in MiXCR, keeping a single row per CDR3 protein. The sample contains 80,000 or so distinct CDR3 sequences, 80% to 90% of which appear only once. Looked up from germline, CDR1 is SGHNT and CDR2 is YENEEA. The CDR3 has 14 amino acids. Note on this clonotype: Its antigen is not identified. Sequence at one end of the junction differs from germline and may be a read error.

This chain links TRBV11-3 with TRBJ1-1; D unresolved. The sample comprised distant non-tumor lung tissue. The TCR was taken from a man in his fifties or sixties with non-small cell lung cancer. The CDR3 DNA sequence: TGTGCTAGCAGCACGCACGGACGGCAGACTGAAGCTTCCTTT. Its protein product is CASSTHGRQTEASF.